These 7 T cell receptor beta chains share one sample of origin, sequenced in a study of T cell repertoires in cytomegalovirus infection. TCRdb re-analysed the reads in MiXCR, keeping a single row per CDR3 protein. The sample contains a few hundred thousand distinct CDR3 sequences, over 15% of which appear only once. The sequencing input was CD8+ T cells from PBMCs. The receptors derive from a human donor in good health (CMV status not recorded). Some clones in this sample may be carry-over from other donors' samples.

This clonotype was detected a few times. The chain has TRBV29-1 and TRBJ1-1; tentative D call: TRBD1 (6 bases). This CDR3 is built from 13 residues. With 8 bases removed from V and 2 bases from J, the gap between germline ends came to 15 bases. The germline CDR1 and CDR2 sequences are SQVTM and ANQGSEA. CDR3 loop: CSTKSGVNTEAFF. In DNA, the CDR3 is TGCAGCACCAAATCAGGGGTAAACACTGAAGCTTTCTTT.

Concerning this clonotype: This may come from a read error, since a much larger clone is one base off. The chain combines TRBV7-3 with TRBJ1-2, with D unclear. The CDR3 has 15 residues. V was cut by 6 bases and J by 4 bases, with 18 bases left in between. CDR1 is SGHTA, CDR2 FQGTGA, per germline. CDR3 loop: CASRPGQSLLYGYTF. The CDR3 bases are TGTGCCAGCAGACCGGGCCAATCACTTCTCTATGGCTACACCTTC.

V gene TRBV7-9 combines with J gene TRBJ1-1; D gene ambiguous. Deletions cut 5 bases from V and 1 base from J, with 17 bases between. Per germline, CDR1 SEHNR and CDR2 FQNEAQ (reference sequence). There are 16 residues in the CDR3. CDR3 residues: CASSPHSGKTNTEAFF. In DNA, the CDR3 is TGTGCCAGCAGCCCACACTCCGGGAAGACGAACACTGAAGCTTTCTTT.

This clonotype has a count of ten or more. The chain employs TRBV7-8 and TRBJ1-5; a weak D match, TRBD1 (6 bases). V shed 0 bases and J shed 2 bases, with 11 bases lying between them. CDR3 size: 16 residues. Per the germline V gene, CDR1 is SGHVS and CDR2 is FQNEAQ. CDR3 coding DNA: TGTGCCAGCAGCTTAGCCTTAGGGGGTGGCAATCAGCCCCAGCATTTT. Translation: CASSLALGGGNQPQHF.

The chain has TRBV2 and TRBJ2-3; TRBD2 might be the D (6 bases). Looked up from germline, CDR1 is SNHLY and CDR2 is FYNNEI. CDR3 length: 14 amino acids. V dropped 7 bases and J dropped 5 bases, with 16 bases sitting between them. The CDR3 reads CASTQGGDLDTQYF. CDR3 DNA sequence: TGTGCCAGCACCCAGGGCGGGGATCTAGATACGCAGTATTTT.

This clonotype was detected ten times or more. The chain carries TRBV11-1 and TRBJ1-6; D is ambiguous. The CDR3 is 14 amino acids. Trimming shortened V by 5 bases and J by 6 bases, and 11 bases separated the two germline ends. Germline values: CDR1 SGHAT, CDR2 FQDESV (reference sequence). CDR3 region: CASSGGVPNSPLHF. CDR3 in DNA: TGTGCCAGCAGCGGCGGGGTTCCTAATTCACCCCTCCACTTT.

On this clonotype itself: A much larger clone sits a single nucleotide away, making a read error possible. The J gene is TRBJ2-3, the V gene TRBV12-3 or TRBV12-4; 9 bases agree with TRBD1. Trimming cost V 5 bases and J 2 bases; bases outside gene matches: 11. The CDR3 length is 17 residues. The CDR3 coding sequence is TGTGCCAGCAGTAATACAGGGGGCGTTGGGGCCACAGATACGCAGTATTTT. This encodes CASSNTGGVGATDTQYF.